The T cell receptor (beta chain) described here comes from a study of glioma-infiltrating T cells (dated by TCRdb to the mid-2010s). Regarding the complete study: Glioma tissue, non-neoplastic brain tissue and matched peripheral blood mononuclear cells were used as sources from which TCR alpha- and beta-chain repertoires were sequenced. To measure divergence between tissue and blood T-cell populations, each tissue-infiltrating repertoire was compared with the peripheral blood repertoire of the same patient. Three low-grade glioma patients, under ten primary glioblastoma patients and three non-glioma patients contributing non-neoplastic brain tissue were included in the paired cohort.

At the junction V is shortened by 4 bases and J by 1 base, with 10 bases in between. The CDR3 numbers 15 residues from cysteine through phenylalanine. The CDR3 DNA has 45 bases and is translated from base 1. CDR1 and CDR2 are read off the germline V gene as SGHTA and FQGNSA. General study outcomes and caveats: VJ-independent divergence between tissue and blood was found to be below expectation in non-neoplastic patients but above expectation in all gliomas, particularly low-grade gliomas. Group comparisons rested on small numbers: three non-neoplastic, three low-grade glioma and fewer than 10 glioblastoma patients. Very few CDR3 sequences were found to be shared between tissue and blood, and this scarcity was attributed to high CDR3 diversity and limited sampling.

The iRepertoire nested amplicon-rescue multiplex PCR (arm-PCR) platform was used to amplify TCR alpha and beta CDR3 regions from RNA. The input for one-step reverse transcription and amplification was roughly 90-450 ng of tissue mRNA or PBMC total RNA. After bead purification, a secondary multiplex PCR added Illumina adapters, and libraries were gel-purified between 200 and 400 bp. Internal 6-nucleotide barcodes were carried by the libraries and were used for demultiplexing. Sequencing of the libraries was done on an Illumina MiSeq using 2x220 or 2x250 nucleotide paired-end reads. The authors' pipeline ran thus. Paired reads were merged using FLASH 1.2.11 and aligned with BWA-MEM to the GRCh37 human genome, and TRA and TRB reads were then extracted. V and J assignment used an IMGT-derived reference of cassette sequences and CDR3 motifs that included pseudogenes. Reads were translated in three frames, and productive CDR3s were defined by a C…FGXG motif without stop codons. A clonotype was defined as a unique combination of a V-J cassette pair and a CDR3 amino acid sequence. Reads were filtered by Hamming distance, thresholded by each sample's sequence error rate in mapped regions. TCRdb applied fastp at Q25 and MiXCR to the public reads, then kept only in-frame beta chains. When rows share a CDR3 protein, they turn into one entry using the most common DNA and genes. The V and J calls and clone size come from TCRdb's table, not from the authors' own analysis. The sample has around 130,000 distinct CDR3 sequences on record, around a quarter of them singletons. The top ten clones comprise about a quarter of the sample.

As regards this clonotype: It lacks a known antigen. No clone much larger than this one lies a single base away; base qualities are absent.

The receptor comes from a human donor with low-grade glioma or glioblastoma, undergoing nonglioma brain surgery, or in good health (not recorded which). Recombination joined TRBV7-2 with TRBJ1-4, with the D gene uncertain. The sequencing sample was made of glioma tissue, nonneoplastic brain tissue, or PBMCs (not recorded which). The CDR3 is CASSSLRGTNEKLFF. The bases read TGTGCCAGCAGCTCCCTGCGGGGAACTAATGAAAAACTGTTTTTT.